The clone carrying this TCR beta chain was detected ten times or more. Germline loops: CDR1 MRHNA, CDR2 SNTAGT. This CDR3 is 17 amino acids long. V was clipped by 0 bases and J by 4 bases; unmatched bases: 5. This entry is derived from a study of CD8 T cells in ankylosing spondylitis. From the 5' RACE reads, TCRdb called clonotypes with MiXCR, one entry per CDR3 protein. The repertoire has about 170,000 distinct CDR3 sequences, approximately 16% of them found once; the top ten carry over 7.5%. Sequenced material: blood, either unsorted or a sorted T cell fraction (not recorded which). This sequence was found in a male donor with ankylosing spondylitis or in good health (not recorded which). The chain is built from TRBV6-4 and TRBJ2-2; 10 bases fit TRBD2. As DNA, the CDR3 is TGTGCCAGCAGTGACTCGACTAGCGGGTTGGGCACCGGGGAGCTGTTTTTT. This codes for CASSDSTSGLGTGELFF.